These 19 T cell receptor beta chains originate from one sample sequenced in a study of cytomegalovirus exposure and HLA in healthy donors. Repertoires were generated with immunoSEQ multiplex PCR, while TCRdb's copy carries only in-frame clones and drops some. The table includes about 170,000 clones, around nine tenths detected once. The sequencing input was PBMCs. All receptors derive from a man between 18 and 29 years old in good health and CMV-seropositive.

The gene calls are TRBV9 and TRBJ2-1; 8 bases align to TRBD2. The CDR3 totals 18 residues. Trimming cost V 1 base and J 1 base; bases outside gene matches: 10. Germline assignment: CDR1 SGDLS and CDR2 YYNGEE. CDR3 bases: TGTGCCAGCAGCGTAAGGCTAGCGGGCTCCAGGTCCTACAATGAGCAGTTCTTC. It translates to CASSVRLAGSRSYNEQFF.

CDR3 bases: TGCAGCGTGGGGGCCCGGGGTAGCAATCAGCCCCAGCATTTT. This gives the protein CSVGARGSNQPQHF. The rearrangement uses TRBV29-1 and TRBJ1-5, with a possible D match to TRBD1 (6 bases). V lost 6 bases and J lost 0, with 12 bases in between. Germline values: CDR1 SQVTM, CDR2 ANQGSEA. The CDR3 has 14 residues.

The V and J genes are TRBV4-3 and TRBJ2-7; 7 nucleotides line up with TRBD2. After removal of 0 bases from V and 0 bases from J, the junction contained 8 bases not matched to a gene. Germline V gene lookup returns CDR1 LGHNA and CDR2 YSLEER. This CDR3 region has 17 residues. Written as DNA, the CDR3 is TGCGCCAGCAGCCAAGATTCGAGACTAGCAGCCTCCTACGAGCAGTACTTC. This codes for CASSQDSRLAASYEQYF.

The gene calls are TRBV5-1 and TRBJ1-3, with 9 bases matching TRBD1. This CDR3 contains 13 residues. Per the germline V gene, CDR1 is SGHRS and CDR2 is YFSETQ. V was clipped by 7 bases and J by 2 bases; unmatched bases: 1. The CDR3 is CASRQGAGNTIYF. In DNA, the CDR3 is TGCGCCAGCCGACAGGGGGCTGGAAACACCATATATTTT.

This clone showed up just once. The chain uses TRBV6-4 and TRBJ2-1, with D maybe TRBD1 (5 bases). Trimming took 6 bases from V and 5 from J, leaving 14 bases between them. CDR3 length equals 14 residues. The germline gives CDR1 MRHNA, CDR2 SNTAGT. This CDR3 reads CASSHRDSNNEQFF. The DNA for the CDR3 is TGTGCCAGCAGCCACCGTGACAGTAACAATGAGCAGTTCTTC.

The chain is built from TRBV7-2 and TRBJ1-1, with TRBD1 as a possible D gene (5 bases). Germline V gene lookup returns CDR1 SGHTA and CDR2 FQGNSA. V shed 6 bases and J shed 3 bases, with 14 bases lying between them. The CDR3 consists of 14 residues. CDR3 sequence reads: CASRKTTAYTEAFF. The DNA of the CDR3 is TGTGCCAGCAGAAAAACGACAGCCTACACTGAAGCTTTCTTT.

The V gene is TRBV27, the J gene TRBJ1-6; D uncertain. The CDR3 has 14 amino acids. Germline V CDR1 and CDR2: MNHEY, SMNVEV (reference sequence). Trimming removed 3 bases from V and 10 bases from J, with 13 bases in between. The CDR3 bases are TGTGCCAGCAGTTTGGAAGTGCGGGTGTCACCCCTCCACTTT. Protein product: CASSLEVRVSPLHF.

This clone was counted only a few times. The rearrangement joins TRBV4-1 to TRBJ2-1; D gene uncertain. Trimming took 0 bases from V and 8 from J, leaving 11 bases between them. The V gene's germline CDR1 is MGHRA and CDR2 YSYEKL. The CDR3 is 14 amino acids. The CDR3 DNA reads TGCGCCAGCAGCCAAGAACCCGGTGCCGATGAGCAGTTCTTC. Amino acids: CASSQEPGADEQFF.

The chain is built from TRBV27 and TRBJ2-7; possible D gene TRBD1, 6 bases. Trimming pared 3 bases from V and 2 bases from J, leaving 8 bases between. The CDR3 loop spans 13 amino acids. The germline V gene has CDR1 MNHEY and CDR2 SMNVEV (reference sequence). The CDR3 reads CASSFPGAYEQYF. The CDR3 DNA sequence: TGTGCCAGCAGTTTTCCAGGGGCCTACGAGCAGTACTTC.

The gene calls are TRBV20-1 and TRBJ1-2; D ambiguous. Trimming took off 5 bases at V and 7 bases at J, with 11 bases between the two ends. CDR3 size: 11 residues. Germline CDR1 reads DFQATT; CDR2 reads SNEGSKA (reference sequence). CDR3 DNA sequence: TGCAGTGCTGGGTGGGCAGGTGGCTACACCTTC. This translates into CSAGWAGGYTF.

This chain joins TRBV4-3 and TRBJ2-7; a possible D gene is TRBD1 (5 bases). Germline CDR1 LGHNA, CDR2 YSLEER. V lost 0 bases and J 2 bases, leaving 8 bases between the germline ends. This CDR3 comprises 14 residues. The CDR3 nucleotides are TGCGCCAGCAGCCAAGATCCAGGGACCTACGAGCAGTACTTC. Protein product: CASSQDPGTYEQYF.

The J gene is TRBJ2-3, the V gene TRBV5-4, with 8 bases identical to TRBD2. Germline CDR1 is SGHNT and CDR2 is YYREEE (reference sequence). This CDR3 comprises 16 residues. V was pared by 4 bases and J by 2 bases, with 9 bases of the junction left unmatched. CDR3 coding DNA: TGTGCCAGCAGCGCACTAGCGGTGGAGGTCACAGATACGCAGTATTTT. Its translation is CASSALAVEVTDTQYF.

The chain joins TRBV6-6 to TRBJ1-1; 9 bases line up with TRBD1. J lost 7 bases, V lost 6 bases, and 9 bases had no gene match. CDR1 and CDR2 (germline): MNHNY, SVGAGI (reference sequence). This CDR3 comprises 14 residues. CDR3 loop: CASSPNTGGSEAFF. The CDR3 DNA sequence: TGTGCCAGCAGCCCAAATACAGGGGGCAGTGAAGCTTTCTTT.

The chain links TRBV19 to TRBJ1-1; perhaps TRBD1 as D (6 bases). In germline, CDR1 is LNHDA, CDR2 SQIVND (reference sequence). The CDR3 is made up of 12 amino acids. Trimming removed 3 bases at V and 11 bases at J, with 13 bases between. The chain's CDR3 is CASSMRGASAFF. DNA of the CDR3: TGTGCCAGTAGTATGCGGGGGGCGAGTGCTTTCTTT.

The V and J genes are TRBV9 and TRBJ1-1, with D tentatively TRBD1 (5 bases). V lost 0 bases and J lost 11, with 14 bases in between. Per the germline V gene, CDR1 is SGDLS and CDR2 is YYNGEE. The CDR3 spans 13 residues. CDR3 sequence (DNA): TGTGCCAGCAGCGTAGTCAGCAGGGAGGGGGCTTTCTTT. It is translated as CASSVVSREGAFF.

The chain uses TRBV4-1 and TRBJ1-2, with TRBD1 matching over 8 bases. The V segment lost 5 bases and the J segment 10 bases; nucleotides outside the gene matches: 15. Per the germline V gene, CDR1 is MGHRA and CDR2 is YSYEKL. The CDR3 runs to 15 residues. CDR3 protein: CASSFRIQGAHAYTF. CDR3 coding DNA: TGCGCCAGCAGCTTTAGGATCCAGGGGGCCCATGCCTACACCTTC.

The rearrangement joins TRBV4-1 to TRBJ1-5; a possible D gene is TRBD1 (6 bases). The ends were cut back, 4 bases at V and 7 bases at J, with 20 bases in the middle. CDR1 is MGHRA, CDR2 YSYEKL, per germline. This CDR3 is 16 amino acids long. The CDR3 DNA is TGCGCCAGCAGCCCGGTGGGGACAAACCCCTCCCAGCCCCAGCATTTT. Its protein product is CASSPVGTNPSQPQHF.

This rearrangement joins TRBV28 to TRBJ1-4; 7 nucleotides align to TRBD1. The CDR3 sequence is 14 residues long. Trimming took 6 bases from V and 8 from J; bases not matched to a gene: 9. Germline CDR1 is MDHEN and CDR2 is SYDVKM. The CDR3 DNA reads as TGTGCCAGCAGGGGTACGACAGGGAACGAAAAACTGTTTTTT. Its protein product is CASRGTTGNEKLFF.

This CDR3 is CASSEGTSGGTDTQYF. Here the CDR3 DNA reads TGTGCCAGCAGTGAAGGGACTAGCGGGGGCACAGATACGCAGTATTTT. V usage is TRBV2 and J usage is TRBJ2-3, with TRBD2 matching over 12 bases. The CDR3 covers 16 residues. Germline V gene sequence: CDR1 SNHLY, CDR2 FYNNEI. Trimming at V came to 1 base and at J to 1 base, leaving 0 bases not matched to a gene.